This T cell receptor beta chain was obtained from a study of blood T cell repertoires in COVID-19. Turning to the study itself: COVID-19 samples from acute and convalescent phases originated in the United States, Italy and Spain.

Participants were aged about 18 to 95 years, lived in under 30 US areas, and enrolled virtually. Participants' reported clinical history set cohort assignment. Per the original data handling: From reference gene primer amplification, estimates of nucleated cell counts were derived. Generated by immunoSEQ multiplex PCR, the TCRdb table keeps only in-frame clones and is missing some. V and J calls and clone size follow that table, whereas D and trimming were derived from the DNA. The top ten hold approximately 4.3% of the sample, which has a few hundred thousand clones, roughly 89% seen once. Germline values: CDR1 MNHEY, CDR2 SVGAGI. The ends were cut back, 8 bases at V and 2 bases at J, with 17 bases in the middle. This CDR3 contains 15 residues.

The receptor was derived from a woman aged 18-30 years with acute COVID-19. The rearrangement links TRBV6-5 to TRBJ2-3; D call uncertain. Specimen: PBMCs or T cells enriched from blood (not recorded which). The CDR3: CASHDLAVYTDTQYF. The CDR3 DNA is TGTGCCAGCCACGATCTGGCAGTGTACACAGATACGCAGTATTTT.